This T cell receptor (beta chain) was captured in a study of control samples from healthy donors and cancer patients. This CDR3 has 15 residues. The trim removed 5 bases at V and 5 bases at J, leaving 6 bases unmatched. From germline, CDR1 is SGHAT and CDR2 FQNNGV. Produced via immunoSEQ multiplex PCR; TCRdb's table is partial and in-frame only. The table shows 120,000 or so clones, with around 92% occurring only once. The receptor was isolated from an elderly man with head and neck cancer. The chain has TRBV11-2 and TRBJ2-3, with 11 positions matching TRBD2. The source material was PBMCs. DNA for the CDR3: TGTGCCAGCAGCGTTAGCGGGGGGGGGAGAGATACGCAGTATTTT. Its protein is CASSVSGGGRDTQYF.